This T cell receptor beta chain was recorded in a study of CD8+ T cells in alopecia areata. V gave up 8 bases and J gave up 6 bases; unmatched junction bases: 2. CDR3 size: 13 residues. Germline V lookup: CDR1 SNHLY, CDR2 FYNNEI. Investigators isolated RNA and reverse transcribed it into cDNA to act as the sequencing template. Sequencing used immunoSEQ multiplex PCR; TCRdb keeps in-frame clones, though not all of them. The sample carries more than 95,000 clones, 55% to 80% recorded once. The clonotype comes from a human donor in good health. Input material: CD4+ T cells sorted from blood. V is TRBV2 and J is TRBJ1-4; the match to TRBD1 covers 11 bases. The CDR3 spells CASRTGGYEKLFF. The CDR3 DNA is TGTGCCAGCCGGACAGGGGGCTATGAAAAACTGTTTTTT.